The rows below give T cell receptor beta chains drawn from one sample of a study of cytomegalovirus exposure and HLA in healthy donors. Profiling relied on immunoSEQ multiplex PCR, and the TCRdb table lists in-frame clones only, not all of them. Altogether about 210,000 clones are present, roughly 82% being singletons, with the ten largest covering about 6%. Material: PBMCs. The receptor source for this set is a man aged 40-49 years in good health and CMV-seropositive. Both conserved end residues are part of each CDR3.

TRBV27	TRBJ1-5	CASSPLYHNPNQPQHF
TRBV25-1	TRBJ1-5	CASSSGKNQPQHF
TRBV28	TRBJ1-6	CASSSYRGRVSPLHF
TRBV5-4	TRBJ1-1	CASSFGGATEAFF
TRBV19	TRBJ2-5	CASSIQGTETQYF
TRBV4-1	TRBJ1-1	CASSHGTGWTEAFF
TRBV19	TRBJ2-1	CARHRPGDSYNEQFF
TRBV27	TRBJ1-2	CASSLGGQGGGYTF
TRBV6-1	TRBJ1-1	CASSEGWAGVTLTFF
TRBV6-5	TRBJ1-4	CASTLREGGGEKLFF
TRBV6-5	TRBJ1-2	CASSYSGQGSNYGYTF
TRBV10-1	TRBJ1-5	CASSLQGTVPQPQHF
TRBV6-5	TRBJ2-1	CASMGLADNEQFF
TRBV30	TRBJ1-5	CAWSVGQFNQPQHF
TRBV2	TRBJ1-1	CASSSNQGNTEAFF
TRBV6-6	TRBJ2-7	CASSKYYEQYF
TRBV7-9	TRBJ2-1	CASSPRTSGGSEQFF